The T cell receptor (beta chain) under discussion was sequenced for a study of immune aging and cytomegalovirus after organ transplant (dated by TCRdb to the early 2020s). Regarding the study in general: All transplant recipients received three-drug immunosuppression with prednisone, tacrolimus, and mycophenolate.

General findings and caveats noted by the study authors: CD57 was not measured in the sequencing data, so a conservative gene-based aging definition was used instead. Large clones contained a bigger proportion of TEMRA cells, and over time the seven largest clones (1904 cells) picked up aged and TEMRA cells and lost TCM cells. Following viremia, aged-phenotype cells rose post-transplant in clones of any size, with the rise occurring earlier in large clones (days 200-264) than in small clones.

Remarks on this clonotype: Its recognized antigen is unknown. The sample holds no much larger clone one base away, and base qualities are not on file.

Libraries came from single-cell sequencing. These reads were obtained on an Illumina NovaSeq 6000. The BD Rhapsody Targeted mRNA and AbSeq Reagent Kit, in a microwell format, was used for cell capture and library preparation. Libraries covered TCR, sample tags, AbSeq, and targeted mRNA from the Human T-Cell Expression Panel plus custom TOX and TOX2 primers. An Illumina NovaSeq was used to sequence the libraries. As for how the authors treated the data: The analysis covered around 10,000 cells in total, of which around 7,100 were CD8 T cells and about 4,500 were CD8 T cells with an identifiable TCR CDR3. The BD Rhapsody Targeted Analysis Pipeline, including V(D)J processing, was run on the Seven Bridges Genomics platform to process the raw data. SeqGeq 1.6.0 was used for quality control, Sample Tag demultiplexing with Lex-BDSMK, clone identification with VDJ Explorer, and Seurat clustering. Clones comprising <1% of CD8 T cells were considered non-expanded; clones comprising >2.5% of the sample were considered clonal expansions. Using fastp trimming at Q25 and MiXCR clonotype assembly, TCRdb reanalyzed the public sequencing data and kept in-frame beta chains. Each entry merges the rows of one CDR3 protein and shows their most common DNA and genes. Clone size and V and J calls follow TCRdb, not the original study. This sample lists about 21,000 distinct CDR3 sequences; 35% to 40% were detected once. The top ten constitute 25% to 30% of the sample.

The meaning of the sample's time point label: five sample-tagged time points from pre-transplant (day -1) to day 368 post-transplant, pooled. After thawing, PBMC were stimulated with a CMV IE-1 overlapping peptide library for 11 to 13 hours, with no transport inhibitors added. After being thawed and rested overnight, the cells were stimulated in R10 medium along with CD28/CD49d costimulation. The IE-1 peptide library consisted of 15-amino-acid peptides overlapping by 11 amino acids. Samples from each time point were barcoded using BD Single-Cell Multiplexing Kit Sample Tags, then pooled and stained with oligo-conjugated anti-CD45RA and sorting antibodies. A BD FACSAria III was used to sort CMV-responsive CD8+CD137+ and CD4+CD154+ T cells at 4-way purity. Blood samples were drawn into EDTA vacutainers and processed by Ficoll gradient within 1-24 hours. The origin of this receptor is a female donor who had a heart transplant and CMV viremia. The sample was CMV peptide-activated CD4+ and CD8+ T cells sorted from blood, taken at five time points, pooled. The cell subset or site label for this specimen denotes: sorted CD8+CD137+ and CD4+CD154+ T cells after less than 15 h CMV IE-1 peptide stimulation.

The DNA is as follows: TGTGCCAGCAGAGGGAAAGACAGGGGGAACACTGAAGCTTTCTTT. The resulting protein is CASRGKDRGNTEAFF. The chain is encoded by TRBV2 joined to TRBJ1-1, with 8 bases matching TRBD1. Taken from the germline V gene, the CDR1 and CDR2 loops are SNHLY and FYNNEI. V ends up 6 bases short and J 1 base short, with an unmatched junction base count of 7. Counted from cysteine to phenylalanine, this CDR3 has 15 amino acids. Only the CDR3 portion is preserved as DNA: 45 bases, with reading frame beginning at the first base. Reference TRBV2 and TRBJ1-1 proteins supply the regions before and after the CDR3; the full variable domain is: EPEVTQTPSHQVTQMGQEVILRCVPISNHLYFYWYRQILGQKVEFLVSFYNNEISEKSEIFDDQFSVERPDGSNFTLKIRSTKLEDSAMYFCASRGKDRGNTEAFFGQGTRLTVV.